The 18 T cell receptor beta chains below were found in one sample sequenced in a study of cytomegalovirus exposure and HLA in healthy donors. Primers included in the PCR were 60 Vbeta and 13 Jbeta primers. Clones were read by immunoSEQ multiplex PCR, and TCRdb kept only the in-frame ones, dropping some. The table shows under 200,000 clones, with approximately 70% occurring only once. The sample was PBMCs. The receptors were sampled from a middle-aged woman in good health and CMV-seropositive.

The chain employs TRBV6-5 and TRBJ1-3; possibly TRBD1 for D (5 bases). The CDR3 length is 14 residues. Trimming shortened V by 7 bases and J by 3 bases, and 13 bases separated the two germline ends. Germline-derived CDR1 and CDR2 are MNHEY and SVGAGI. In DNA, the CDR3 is TGTGCCAGCATTCCCCTCGGGGGTGGAAACACCATATATTTT. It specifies CASIPLGGGNTIYF.

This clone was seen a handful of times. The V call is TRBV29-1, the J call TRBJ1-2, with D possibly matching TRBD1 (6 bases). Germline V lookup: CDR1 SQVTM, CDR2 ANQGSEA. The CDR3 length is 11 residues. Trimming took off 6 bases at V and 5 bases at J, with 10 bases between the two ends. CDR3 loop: CSVGAPYGYTF. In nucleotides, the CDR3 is TGCAGCGTGGGGGCGCCATATGGCTACACCTTC. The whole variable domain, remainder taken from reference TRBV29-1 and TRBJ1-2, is SAVISQKPSRDICQRGTSLTIQCQVDSQVTMMFWYRQQPGQSLTLIATANQGSEATYESGFVIDKFPISRPNLTFSTLTVSNMSPEDSSIYLCSVGAPYGYTFGSGTRLTVV.

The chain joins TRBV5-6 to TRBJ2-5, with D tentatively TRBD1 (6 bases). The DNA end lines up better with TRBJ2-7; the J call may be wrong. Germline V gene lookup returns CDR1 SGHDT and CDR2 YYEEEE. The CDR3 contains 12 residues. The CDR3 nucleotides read TGTGCCAGCAGCGCATCAGGGGACGAGCAGTACTTC. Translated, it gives CASSASGDEQYF.

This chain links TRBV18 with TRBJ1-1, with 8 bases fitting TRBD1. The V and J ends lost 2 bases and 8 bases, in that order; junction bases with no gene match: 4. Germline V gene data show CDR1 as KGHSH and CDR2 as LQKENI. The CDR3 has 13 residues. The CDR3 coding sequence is TGTGCCAGCTCACCAACTCAGGGGGCGGAAGCTTTCTTT. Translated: CASSPTQGAEAFF.

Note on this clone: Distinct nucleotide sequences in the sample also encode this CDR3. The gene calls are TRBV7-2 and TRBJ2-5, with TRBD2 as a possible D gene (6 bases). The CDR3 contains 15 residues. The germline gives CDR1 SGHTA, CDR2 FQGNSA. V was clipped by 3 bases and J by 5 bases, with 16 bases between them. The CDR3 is CASSLTLGGGETQYF. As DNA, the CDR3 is TGTGCCAGCAGCTTGACCCTCGGTGGGGGGGAGACCCAGTACTTC. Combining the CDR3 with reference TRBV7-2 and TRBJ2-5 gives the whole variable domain GAGVSQSPSNKVTEKGKDVELRCDPISGHTALYWYRQSLGQGLEFLIYFQGNSAPDKSGLPSDRFSAERTGGSVSTLTIQRTQQEDSAVYLCASSLTLGGGETQYFGPGTRLLVL.

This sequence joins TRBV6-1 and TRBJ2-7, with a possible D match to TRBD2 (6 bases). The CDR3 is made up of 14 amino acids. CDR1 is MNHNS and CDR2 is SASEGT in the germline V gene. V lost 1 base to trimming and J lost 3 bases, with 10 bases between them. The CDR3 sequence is CASSEGGTLYEQYF. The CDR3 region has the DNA TGTGCCAGCAGTGAAGGCGGGACCCTCTACGAGCAGTACTTC.

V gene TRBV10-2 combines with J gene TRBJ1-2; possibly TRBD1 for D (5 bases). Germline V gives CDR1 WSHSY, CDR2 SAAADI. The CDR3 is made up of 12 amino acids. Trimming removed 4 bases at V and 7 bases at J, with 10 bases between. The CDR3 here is CASSAGGGGYTF. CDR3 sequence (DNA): TGCGCCAGCAGTGCGGGGGGAGGTGGCTACACCTTC.

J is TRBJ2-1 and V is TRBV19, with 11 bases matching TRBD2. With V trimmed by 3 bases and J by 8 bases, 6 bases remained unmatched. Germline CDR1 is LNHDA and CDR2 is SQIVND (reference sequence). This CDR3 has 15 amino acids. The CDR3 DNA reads TGTGCCAGTAGTATGGGGACTAGCGGCGGGTATGAGCAGTTCTTC. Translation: CASSMGTSGGYEQFF.

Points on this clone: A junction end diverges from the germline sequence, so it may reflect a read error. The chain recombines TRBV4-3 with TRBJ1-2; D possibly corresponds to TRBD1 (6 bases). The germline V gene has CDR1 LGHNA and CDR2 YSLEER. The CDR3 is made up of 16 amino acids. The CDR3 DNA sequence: TGCGCCAGCAGCCAAGTTGTTGTGGCAGGGGCGGATGGCTACCCCTTC. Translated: CASSQVVVAGADGYPF.

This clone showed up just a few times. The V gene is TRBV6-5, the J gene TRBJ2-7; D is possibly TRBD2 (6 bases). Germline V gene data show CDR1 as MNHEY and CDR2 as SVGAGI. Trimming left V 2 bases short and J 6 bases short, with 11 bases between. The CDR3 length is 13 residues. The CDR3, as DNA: TGTGCCAGCAGTTACGTTAGCGGAGGCGAGCAGTACTTC. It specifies CASSYVSGGEQYF.

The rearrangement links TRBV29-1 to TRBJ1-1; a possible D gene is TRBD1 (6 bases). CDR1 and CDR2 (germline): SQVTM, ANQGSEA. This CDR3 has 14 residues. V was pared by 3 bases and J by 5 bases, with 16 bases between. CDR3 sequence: CSVDGFGDMTEAFF. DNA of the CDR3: TGCAGCGTTGATGGCTTCGGGGACATGACTGAAGCTTTCTTT. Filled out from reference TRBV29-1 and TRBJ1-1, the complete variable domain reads SAVISQKPSRDICQRGTSLTIQCQVDSQVTMMFWYRQQPGQSLTLIATANQGSEATYESGFVIDKFPISRPNLTFSTLTVSNMSPEDSSIYLCSVDGFGDMTEAFFGQGTRLTVV.

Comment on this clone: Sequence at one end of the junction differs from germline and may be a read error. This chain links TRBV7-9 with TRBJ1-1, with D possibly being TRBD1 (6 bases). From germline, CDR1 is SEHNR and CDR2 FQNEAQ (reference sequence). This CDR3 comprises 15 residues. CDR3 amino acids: CASSLGGQLNPEAFF. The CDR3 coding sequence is TGTGCCAGCAGCTTAGGAGGACAGTTGAACCCTGAAGCTTTCTTT.

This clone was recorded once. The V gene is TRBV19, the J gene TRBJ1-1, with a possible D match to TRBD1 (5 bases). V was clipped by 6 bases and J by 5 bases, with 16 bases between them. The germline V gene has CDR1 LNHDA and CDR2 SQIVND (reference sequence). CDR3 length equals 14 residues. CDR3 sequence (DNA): TGTGCCAGTAGATTGTGGATAGGGGATACTGAAGCTTTCTTT. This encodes CASRLWIGDTEAFF.

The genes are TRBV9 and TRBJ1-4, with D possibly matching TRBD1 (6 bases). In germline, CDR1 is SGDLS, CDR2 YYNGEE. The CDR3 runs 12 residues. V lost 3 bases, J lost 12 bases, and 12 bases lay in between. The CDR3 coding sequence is TGTGCCAGCAGCGGGGACACCGAGGAACTGTTTTTT. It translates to CASSGDTEELFF.

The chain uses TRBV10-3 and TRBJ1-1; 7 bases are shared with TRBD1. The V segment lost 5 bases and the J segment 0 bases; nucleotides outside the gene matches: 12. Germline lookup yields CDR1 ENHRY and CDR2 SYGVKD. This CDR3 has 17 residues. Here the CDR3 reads CAISRTTGSGLNTEAFF. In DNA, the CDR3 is TGTGCCATCAGTCGAACGACAGGGAGTGGATTGAACACTGAAGCTTTCTTT.

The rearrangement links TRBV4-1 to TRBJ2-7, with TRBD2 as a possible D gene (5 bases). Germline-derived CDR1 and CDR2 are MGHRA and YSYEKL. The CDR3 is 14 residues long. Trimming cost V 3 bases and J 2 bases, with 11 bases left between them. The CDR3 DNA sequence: TGCGCCAGCAGCCACCGGACTGCCACCTACGAGCAGTACTTC. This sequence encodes CASSHRTATYEQYF.

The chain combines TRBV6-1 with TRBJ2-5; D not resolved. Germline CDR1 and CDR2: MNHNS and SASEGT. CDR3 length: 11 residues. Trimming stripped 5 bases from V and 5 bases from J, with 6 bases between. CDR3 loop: CASSTGETQYF. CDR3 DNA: TGTGCCAGCAGTACCGGGGAGACCCAGTACTTC.

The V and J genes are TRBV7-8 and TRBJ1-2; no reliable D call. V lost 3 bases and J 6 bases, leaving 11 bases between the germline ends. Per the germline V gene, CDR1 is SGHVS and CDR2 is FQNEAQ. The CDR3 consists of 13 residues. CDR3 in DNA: TGTGCCAGCAGCTTCCTTTACAATGATGGCTACACCTTC. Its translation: CASSFLYNDGYTF. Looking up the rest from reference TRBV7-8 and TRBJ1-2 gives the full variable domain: GAGVSQSPRYKVAKRGQDVALRCDPISGHVSLFWYQQALGQGPEFLTYFQNEAQLDKSGLPSDRFFAERPEGSVSTLKIQRTQQEDSAVYLCASSFLYNDGYTFGSGTRLTVV.